The TCR beta chain described here comes from a study of T-cell memory formation after mild COVID-19. Study results and caveats: Mainly CM and EM harbored the contracting CD4+ clones; mainly EMRA harbored the CD8+ ones. Clones shrinking from day 15 to 85 showed even CD4/CD8 mixes; later expanders tilted CD4+.

V was shortened by 5 bases and J by 6 bases, with 20 bases between the two germline ends. CDR3 size: 15 residues. Germline lookup yields CDR1 SEHNR and CDR2 FQNEAQ (reference sequence). This clonotype was seen many times. What it recognizes is unknown. TCRdb processed the 5' RACE reads anew with MiXCR; each CDR3 protein has one entry. The table records 90,000 to 120,000 distinct CDR3 sequences, over 8.5% of them present only once. This TCR was recovered from a man between 18 and 35 years old who had mild COVID-19 (a few samples of this study predate the infection). Cell type and time point are not known. The chain combines TRBV7-9 with TRBJ2-7; D is perhaps TRBD1 (5 bases). The material sequenced was PBMCs or a T cell subset sorted from them (not recorded which). The CDR3 DNA sequence: TGTGCCAGCAGCCCGTACGACAGTGGCGTCCTCGAGCAGTACTTC. Protein product: CASSPYDSGVLEQYF.